This T cell receptor (beta chain) was recorded in a study of human T cells and chemical hapten exposure. Whole-study context: Diphenylcyclopropenone doses were given weekly to the scalps of patients across the approximately 24-week study.

This clonotype has at least ten counts. In the study's own analysis: Samples contained a median of 95,638 TCRs, with a range of roughly 20,000 to 750,000. One entry per CDR3 protein results from TCRdb running MiXCR on the RACE reads. These V and J calls originate from TCRdb's pipeline instead of the authors' own analysis. The sample gives about 300,000 distinct CDR3 sequences, around 5% of which show up once; less than 9% is in the top ten. Time point given: pre-sensitization, week 0. Documented treatment: therapeutic diphenylcyclopropenone sensitization with weekly scalp DPC. The sequence came from a woman aged 18-29 years with alopecia areata. Some clones in this sample may be carry-over from other donors' samples. Material: whole blood, obtained in connection with sensitization to the hapten diphenylcyclopropenone (DPC).

This CDR3 is CASTSWGVDEQFF. CDR3 DNA: TGTGCCAGCACCTCCTGGGGTGTTGATGAGCAGTTCTTC. The V and J genes are TRBV27 and TRBJ2-1; D gene uncertain. From germline, CDR1 is MNHEY and CDR2 SMNVEV (reference sequence). This CDR3 has 13 amino acids. The V gene lost 7 bases and the J gene lost 8 bases, with 15 bases spanning the gap.